The 30 T cell receptor beta chains in this list originate from one sample, sequenced in a study of identical twins. TCRdb re-analysed the 5' RACE reads in MiXCR, keeping a single row per CDR3 protein. The table has roughly 770,000 distinct CDR3 sequences, over 15% seen once; the top ten hold around 12%. This sample was shared with a second study, whose subject was T cells expressing NK-cell markers.

Sequencing was performed on PBMCs. Receptors were obtained from a young woman in good health.

The chain uses TRBV10-3 and TRBJ1-4; D is ambiguous. The CDR3 spans 14 residues. Trimming shortened V by 5 bases and J by 3 bases, and 10 bases separated the two germline ends. The germline V gene encodes CDR1 ENHRY and CDR2 SYGVKD. CDR3 loop: CAISPGLPNEKLFF. The CDR3 DNA is TGTGCCATCAGTCCAGGTCTTCCTAATGAAAAACTGTTTTTT.

The chain joins TRBV11-2 to TRBJ2-2, with 7 positions matching TRBD2. Germline lookup yields CDR1 SGHAT and CDR2 FQNNGV. CDR3 length equals 14 residues. Trimming took 2 bases from V and 7 from J; bases not matched to a gene: 4. The CDR3 loop reads CASSLIGTIGELFF. The CDR3 nucleotides are TGTGCCAGCAGCTTAATTGGGACTATCGGGGAGCTGTTTTTT.

The chain employs TRBV4-2 and TRBJ2-7, with D uncertain. The CDR3 runs 12 residues. CDR1 is LGHNA, CDR2 YNFKEQ, per germline. V lost 2 bases and J lost 6, with 8 bases in between. In nucleotides, the CDR3 is TGTGCCAGCAGCCAAACCCCTAGCGAGCAGTACTTC. Translated: CASSQTPSEQYF.

This rearrangement joins TRBV4-3 to TRBJ2-3, with TRBD1 as a possible D gene (5 bases). Germline V gene data show CDR1 as LGHNA and CDR2 as YSLEER. V was pared by 0 bases and J by 2 bases, with 12 bases between. The CDR3 totals 16 residues. The CDR3 DNA sequence: TGCGCCAGCAGCCAAGAGCGCAGGGTGACCACAGATACGCAGTATTTT. This encodes CASSQERRVTTDTQYF.

This clonotype showed up just a few times. This chain uses TRBV5-1 with TRBJ2-5; D may be TRBD2 (6 bases). With 3 bases removed from V and 1 base from J, the gap between germline ends came to 13 bases. The CDR3 contains 15 residues. Germline V gene lookup returns CDR1 SGHRS and CDR2 YFSETQ. The CDR3 DNA follows: TGCGCCAGCAGCTGGGCCGGGACTTCCCAAGAGACCCAGTACTTC. Its translation: CASSWAGTSQETQYF.

In its sample, this clonotype was seen a few times. This rearrangement joins TRBV5-5 to TRBJ2-1; possibly TRBD2 for D (7 bases). The V gene lost 1 base and the J gene lost 9 bases, with 17 bases spanning the gap. Germline values: CDR1 SGHKS, CDR2 YYEKEE (reference sequence). The CDR3 has 15 residues. The CDR3 DNA reads TGTGCCAGCAGCTTGAGGGGGGGCCAATTAGCTGAGCAGTTCTTC. Translated, it gives CASSLRGGQLAEQFF.

This clonotype has only a few counts. J is TRBJ2-1 and V is TRBV20-1; D call uncertain. This CDR3 contains 14 residues. V gave up 1 base and J gave up 3 bases, with 10 bases separating them. The germline gives CDR1 DFQATT, CDR2 SNEGSKA (reference sequence). CDR3 sequence: CSARVAARYNEQFF. CDR3 bases: TGCAGTGCTAGAGTGGCGGCACGCTACAATGAGCAGTTCTTC.

In its sample, this clonotype was seen many times. This chain uses TRBV12-3 or TRBV12-4 with TRBJ2-7; D is ambiguous. The germline V and J ends were trimmed by 5 bases and 7 bases, with 9 bases remaining between them. The CDR3 has 11 amino acids. The CDR3 nucleotides are TGTGCCAGCAGTAAAAGACTTGAGCAGTACTTC. It yields the protein CASSKRLEQYF.

This clonotype has a handful of counts. The chain uses TRBV20-1 and TRBJ2-7; D unresolved. The CDR3 is 11 amino acids. Trimming cost V 5 bases and J 6 bases, with 11 bases left between them. Germline CDR1 is DFQATT and CDR2 is SNEGSKA (reference sequence). This CDR3 is CSASKGSEQYF. The CDR3 DNA follows: TGCAGTGCTTCCAAGGGTTCCGAGCAGTACTTC.

This chain connects TRBV12-3 or TRBV12-4 to TRBJ2-5; 11 positions match TRBD2. CDR3 length: 16 amino acids. The V segment lost 6 bases and the J segment 1 base; nucleotides outside the gene matches: 7. The CDR3 is CASSSRLAGLQETQYF. CDR3 bases: TGTGCCAGCAGCTCCCGACTAGCGGGGCTCCAAGAGACCCAGTACTTC.

This rearrangement joins TRBV20-1 to TRBJ2-3, with 8 bases matching TRBD2. Germline V lookup: CDR1 DFQATT, CDR2 SNEGSKA (reference sequence). V shed 6 bases, J shed 4 bases, and the junction held 12 bases outside the gene matches. This CDR3 region has 15 residues. In nucleotides, the CDR3 is TGCAGTGCCAACGGCCGGGAGGGTAACCCAGATACGCAGTATTTT. Protein: CSANGREGNPDTQYF.

This clonotype turned up a few times. The chain combines TRBV19 with TRBJ2-7; possible D gene TRBD1, 6 bases. V was clipped by 8 bases and J by 2 bases, with 16 bases between them. The germline V gene encodes CDR1 LNHDA and CDR2 SQIVND (reference sequence). The CDR3 length is 14 residues. CDR3 region: CASQNRDTPYEQYF. CDR3 coding DNA: TGTGCCAGTCAAAACCGGGACACCCCCTACGAGCAGTACTTC.

This clonotype was seen ten or more times. The rearrangement links TRBV5-6 to TRBJ2-7, with D possibly matching TRBD1 (5 bases). Germline V gene sequence: CDR1 SGHDT, CDR2 YYEEEE. Between the trimmed V and J ends, which lost 0 bases and 8 bases, there was a span of 9 bases. The CDR3 spans 12 residues. The CDR3: CASSLAQGQQYF. CDR3 DNA: TGTGCCAGCAGCTTGGCCCAGGGCCAGCAGTACTTC.

This chain joins TRBV11-3 and TRBJ2-7; D possibly matches TRBD1 or TRBD2 (7 bases each). Germline CDR1 is SGHNT and CDR2 is YENEEA. The CDR3 spans 16 residues. Between the trimmed V and J ends, which lost 8 bases and 2 bases, there was a span of 22 bases. CDR3 bases: TGTGCCAGCGCCGGGACAGCGGGGATTAAAACCTACGAGCAGTACTTC. Amino acids: CASAGTAGIKTYEQYF.

This clonotype was detected a few times. V and J are TRBV12-3 or TRBV12-4 and TRBJ1-2; D ambiguous. Trimming stripped 8 bases from V and 4 bases from J, with 14 bases between. The CDR3 spans 13 residues. The CDR3 coding sequence is TGTGCCAGCGGGTATGGTGGGTCCTATGGCTACACCTTC. This codes for CASGYGGSYGYTF.

This clonotype was found a few times. V is TRBV30 and J is TRBJ2-3; D is perhaps TRBD2 (5 bases). From germline, CDR1 is GTSNPN and CDR2 SVGIG (reference sequence). This CDR3 contains 11 residues. V lost 5 bases and J 6 bases, leaving 9 bases between the germline ends. CDR3 bases: TGTGCCTGGGGACCGGGGGATACGCAGTATTTT. This codes for CAWGPGDTQYF.

The chain employs TRBV5-1 and TRBJ1-2; D not resolved. Germline loops: CDR1 SGHRS, CDR2 YFSETQ. The CDR3 is 15 amino acids. Trimming took 0 bases from V and 1 from J, leaving 10 bases between them. CDR3 region: CASSLGEDFNYGYTF. Written as DNA, the CDR3 is TGCGCCAGCAGCTTGGGGGAAGACTTTAACTATGGCTACACCTTC. The entire variable domain, with the rest obtained from reference TRBV5-1 and TRBJ1-2, is as follows: KAGVTQTPRYLIKTRGQQVTLSCSPISGHRSVSWYQQTPGQGLQFLFEYFSETQRNKGNFPGRFSGRQFSNSRSEMNVSTLELGDSALYLCASSLGEDFNYGYTFGSGTRLTVV.

The genes are TRBV4-3 and TRBJ2-1; no clear D. Germline V gives CDR1 LGHNA, CDR2 YSLEER. Trimming shortened V by 2 bases and J by 7 bases, and 18 bases separated the two germline ends. The CDR3 is made up of 16 amino acids. CDR3 nucleotide sequence: TGCGCCAGCAGCCAACCTGTAAGCGACCCGCGGAATGAGCAGTTCTTC. Its protein is CASSQPVSDPRNEQFF.

Only a few counts were recorded for this clonotype. The chain links TRBV12-3 or TRBV12-4 to TRBJ2-2; perhaps D is TRBD1 or TRBD2 (5 bases each). Between the trimmed V and J ends, which lost 6 bases and 5 bases, there was a span of 13 bases. CDR3 size: 14 residues. The CDR3 protein is CASRWDRRTGELFF. CDR3 bases: TGTGCCAGCAGATGGGACCGACGAACCGGGGAGCTGTTTTTT.

The V gene is TRBV20-1, the J gene TRBJ2-1, with TRBD2 matching 7 bases. This CDR3 region has 13 residues. Per germline, CDR1 DFQATT and CDR2 SNEGSKA (reference sequence). Trimming cost V 6 bases and J 4 bases; bases outside gene matches: 6. CDR3 residues: CSAASGEYNEQFF. The CDR3 coding sequence is TGCAGTGCCGCTAGCGGAGAGTACAATGAGCAGTTCTTC.

The chain employs TRBV12-3 or TRBV12-4 and TRBJ1-1; 8 bases map to TRBD1. With 4 bases clipped from V and 5 bases from J, the junction kept 6 bases outside the gene matches. The CDR3 totals 14 residues. DNA of the CDR3: TGTGCCAGCAGTTATTCTCAGGGGGCGACTGAAGCTTTCTTT. Translation gives CASSYSQGATEAFF.

V usage is TRBV12-3 or TRBV12-4 and J usage is TRBJ2-7; possibly TRBD1 or TRBD2 for D (5 bases each). The CDR3 loop spans 15 amino acids. Between the trimmed V and J ends, which lost 3 bases and 5 bases, there was a span of 17 bases. For the CDR3, the DNA is TGTGCCAGCAGTTTTAGGGGACGTCAAAGGGACGAGCAGTACTTC. Translated, it gives CASSFRGRQRDEQYF.

This clonotype was observed at least ten times. This chain joins TRBV6-5 and TRBJ2-3; D might be TRBD1 or TRBD2, each matching 6 bases. Germline-derived CDR1 and CDR2 are MNHEY and SVGAGI. The CDR3 has 18 residues. V lost 2 bases to trimming and J lost 1 base, with 19 bases between them. CDR3 region: CASSYGTLASGGTDTQYF. DNA of the CDR3: TGTGCCAGCAGTTACGGGACACTAGCTTCGGGCGGCACAGATACGCAGTATTTT.

This clonotype was detected many times. This chain links TRBV6-5 with TRBJ2-7, with 7 bases matching TRBD1. The CDR3 has 12 residues. Trimming cost V 6 bases and J 5 bases; bases outside gene matches: 4. The V gene's germline CDR1 is MNHEY and CDR2 SVGAGI. CDR3 amino acids: CASRKTGDEQYF. Here the CDR3 DNA reads TGTGCCAGCAGGAAAACAGGGGACGAGCAGTACTTC.

The chain has TRBV11-2 and TRBJ2-1; 7 bases map to TRBD1. V lost 5 bases to trimming and J lost 9 bases; unmatched junction nucleotides: 10. The CDR3 runs 14 residues. Germline V gene data show CDR1 as SGHAT and CDR2 as FQNNGV. CDR3 loop: CASSNRQGLGEQFF. The DNA for the CDR3 is TGTGCCAGCAGCAATCGACAGGGTTTGGGTGAGCAGTTCTTC.

This clonotype was picked up a small number of times. CDR3 residues: CSVYGLAGVYNEQFF. CDR3 nucleotides: TGCAGCGTTTACGGACTAGCGGGAGTCTACAATGAGCAGTTCTTC. The chain couples TRBV29-1 to TRBJ2-1; 13 bases map to TRBD2. Germline V lookup: CDR1 SQVTM, CDR2 ANQGSEA. Germline trimming cut 5 bases from V and 3 bases from J; bases unmatched to any gene: 4. The CDR3 consists of 15 residues.

This clonotype was seen more than once but under ten times. The chain couples TRBV6-2 or TRBV6-3 to TRBJ2-3; 14 nucleotides align to TRBD2. CDR3 length: 20 amino acids. The ends lost 2 bases at V and 0 bases at J; junction bases unmatched: 10. The germline V gene encodes CDR1 MNHEY and CDR2 SVGEGT. The CDR3: CASSYPAKGTSGSSTDTQYF. CDR3 coding DNA: TGTGCCAGCAGTTACCCCGCCAAAGGGACTAGCGGGAGTAGCACAGATACGCAGTATTTT.

The chain employs TRBV27 and TRBJ2-7; the D gene is possibly TRBD2 (6 bases). Trimming took 4 bases from V and 5 from J, leaving 15 bases between them. Germline-derived CDR1 and CDR2 are MNHEY and SMNVEV (reference sequence). There are 14 residues in the CDR3. The CDR3 nucleotides are TGTGCCAGCAGTTCATTAGGACTAAGCAACGAGCAGTACTTC. This gives the protein CASSSLGLSNEQYF.

V usage is TRBV20-1 and J usage is TRBJ2-3, with a weak D call TRBD2 (7 bases). Trimming removed 0 bases at V and 4 bases at J, with 14 bases between. The CDR3 runs to 15 residues. The germline CDR1 and CDR2 sequences are DFQATT and SNEGSKA (reference sequence). The CDR3 nucleotides read TGCAGTGCTAGAGATTATGGGGGGGCAGCAGATACGCAGTATTTT. It encodes CSARDYGGAADTQYF.

Here the CDR3 DNA reads TGCAGTGCTAGAGCGCCCCCCGTCCAGTACTTC. Translation gives CSARAPPVQYF. The chain has TRBV20-1 and TRBJ2-5; D is ambiguous. Per germline, CDR1 DFQATT and CDR2 SNEGSKA (reference sequence). The V end was cut by 1 base, the J end by 10 bases, with 10 bases between. This CDR3 has 11 residues.